Sequencing of this T cell receptor beta chain was carried out in a study of blood T cell repertoires in COVID-19. Study as a whole: COVID-19 samples, acute and convalescent, were from the United States, Italy and Spain. T cells, B-cell-depleted T cells, or PBMCs provided the cDNA or gDNA that served as material.

The CDR3 is made up of 14 amino acids. Per germline, CDR1 KGHDR and CDR2 SFDVKD. The V and J ends lost 6 bases and 5 bases respectively, with 15 bases between them. In the authors' methods: Reference gene primer amplification gave nucleated cell count estimates. TCRdb's table, derived via immunoSEQ multiplex PCR, lists solely in-frame clones and lacks some. That table gives V, J and clone size, and the DNA gave D and trimming. The table records 300,000 to 400,000 clones, roughly 85% of them present only once. V gene TRBV24-1 combines with J gene TRBJ1-2; D is perhaps TRBD1 (6 bases). The sequence derives from a human donor in a cohort sampled during active COVID-19. The sample was peripheral blood. The CDR3, as DNA: TGTGCCACCAGTAGCGGGACAAGGTCTTATGGCTACACCTTC. Translation gives CATSSGTRSYGYTF.